Below, 22 T cell receptor beta chains from the same sample are listed, as sequenced in a study of CD8 T cells in Susac syndrome. Random hexamers primed reverse transcription of about 0.45 to 1 ug RNA. TCRdb recomputed calls from the immunoSEQ multiplex PCR reads with MiXCR, one row per CDR3 protein. The repertoire has approximately 300,000 distinct CDR3 sequences, 75% to 85% of them found once; the top ten carry 0.21%. Sequenced sample: CD8+ T cells from PBMCs. The source is a human donor with multiple sclerosis.

This chain links TRBV6-1 with TRBJ2-7; D gene unclear. In germline, CDR1 is MNHNS, CDR2 SASEGT. The CDR3 is 13 amino acids. Between the trimmed V and J ends, which lost 6 bases and 2 bases, there was a span of 11 bases. CDR3 sequence (DNA): TGTGCCAGCAGCACCACCTACACCTACGAGCAGTACTTC. Translated: CASSTTYTYEQYF.

This chain connects TRBV9 to TRBJ2-5; the match to TRBD2 covers 11 bases. The CDR3 consists of 19 residues. J was trimmed by 2 bases and V by 0 bases; bases with no gene match: 12. Germline V gene lookup returns CDR1 SGDLS and CDR2 YYNGEE. The CDR3 here is CASSVGEVAGGPEQETQYF. In DNA form, the CDR3 reads TGTGCCAGCAGCGTAGGTGAGGTAGCGGGAGGGCCGGAACAAGAGACCCAGTACTTC.

V and J are TRBV12-3 or TRBV12-4 and TRBJ2-1, with D possibly being TRBD2 (5 bases). Trimming took off 3 bases at V and 0 bases at J, with 24 bases between the two ends. The CDR3 runs 20 residues. The CDR3 DNA reads TGTGCCAGCAGTTTCTATCTAGCAGTAGCGCATCAGAGCTCCTACAATGAGCAGTTCTTC. This encodes CASSFYLAVAHQSSYNEQFF.

This rearrangement joins TRBV12-2 to TRBJ1-2; TRBD1 is taken as the D call from the table, unchecked against the DNA. TRBV12-2 is listed as a pseudogene. The CDR3 has 17 residues. In DNA form, the CDR3 reads TGTGCAAGTCGCCCCCGGGACAGGGCCCCTTTGTACTATGGCTACACCTTC. It is translated as CASRPRDRAPLYYGYTF.

V is TRBV4-3 and J is TRBJ2-7; 8 nucleotides align to TRBD2. The CDR3 extends over 15 amino acids. The J segment lost 4 bases and the V segment lost 0 bases, leaving 5 bases of the junction unmatched. CDR1 is LGHNA and CDR2 is YSLEER in the germline V gene. CDR3 DNA sequence: TGCGCCAGCAGCCAAGATCGGGGGGGGATATACGAGCAGTACTTC. Amino acid sequence: CASSQDRGGIYEQYF.

This CDR3 reads CATSRPEARSSGNTIYF. CDR3 nucleotides: TGTGCCACCAGCAGACCAGAAGCCAGGAGCTCTGGAAACACCATATATTTT. The J gene is TRBJ1-3, the V gene TRBV15; D remains unclear. V lost 2 bases and J 0 bases, leaving 14 bases between the germline ends. In germline, CDR1 is LNHNV, CDR2 YYDKDF (reference sequence). This CDR3 comprises 17 residues.

The gene calls are TRBV2 and TRBJ2-7; 8 bases align to TRBD1. The V and J ends lost 3 bases and 5 bases, in that order; junction bases with no gene match: 3. The CDR3 covers 13 residues. Germline V gives CDR1 SNHLY, CDR2 FYNNEI. The CDR3 bases are TGTGCCAGCAGTGATCAGGGGGCCAACGAGCAGTACTTC. Translated, it gives CASSDQGANEQYF.

V usage is TRBV2 and J usage is TRBJ1-2, with unresolved D. Trimming stripped 3 bases from V and 1 base from J, with 9 bases between. Germline loops: CDR1 SNHLY, CDR2 FYNNEI. CDR3 length equals 14 residues. The CDR3 nucleotides are TGTGCCAGCAGTGAGGGCGGGGTTAACTATGGCTACACCTTC. Translated, it gives CASSEGGVNYGYTF.

The chain joins TRBV29-1 to TRBJ2-3; D ambiguous. From germline, CDR1 is SQVTM and CDR2 ANQGSEA. The CDR3 length is 11 residues. Deletions cut 5 bases from V and 5 bases from J, with 8 bases between. The CDR3 DNA is TGCAGCGTTTCTAACGGAGATACGCAGTATTTT. This encodes CSVSNGDTQYF.

The rearrangement joins TRBV18 to TRBJ1-1, with 7 bases identical to TRBD1. V trimming: 0 bases; J trimming: 1 base; junction bases outside the gene matches: 11. The germline V gene encodes CDR1 KGHSH and CDR2 LQKENI. CDR3 length: 18 amino acids. CDR3 protein: CASSPPPRQGIRNTEAFF. In nucleotides, the CDR3 is TGTGCCAGCTCACCACCCCCGAGACAGGGTATAAGGAACACTGAAGCTTTCTTT.

A single count supports this clonotype. V and J are TRBV6-1 and TRBJ1-4, with 10 positions matching TRBD1. Germline CDR1 reads MNHNS; CDR2 reads SASEGT. V was clipped by 5 bases and J by 8 bases; unmatched bases: 17. This CDR3 has 18 amino acids. The CDR3 here is CASSTRSRDRGRGEKLFF. The CDR3 nucleotides read TGTGCCAGCAGTACGCGCAGCCGGGACAGGGGACGGGGCGAAAAACTGTTTTTT.

Notes on this clonotype: Relative to the germline gene, one junction end is altered; a read error may explain this. The CDR3 spells CASSLGTAGNTIYF. CDR3 sequence (DNA): TGTGCCAGCAGTTTAGGGACAGCTGGAAACACCATATATTTT. This sequence joins TRBV7-8 and TRBJ1-3; TRBD1 matches 7 bases. There are 14 residues in the CDR3. Germline CDR1 and CDR2: SGHVS and FQNEAQ.

The rearrangement links TRBV28 to TRBJ2-7; 14 bases are a match to TRBD2. The CDR3 extends over 16 amino acids. Per germline, CDR1 MDHEN and CDR2 SYDVKM. V was clipped by 0 bases and J by 7 bases; unmatched bases: 5. CDR3 DNA: TGTGCCAGCAGTTTATGGGGACTAGCGGGAGTGGGGGAGCAGTACTTC. Translation gives CASSLWGLAGVGEQYF.

This chain joins TRBV2 and TRBJ2-7; TRBD1 matches 10 bases. Germline loops: CDR1 SNHLY, CDR2 FYNNEI. The V gene end was trimmed by 2 bases and the J gene end by 5 bases; junction bases not matched to a gene: 9. This CDR3 is 16 amino acids long. The CDR3 protein is CASSERTGQGRDEQYF. The CDR3 DNA is TGTGCCAGCAGTGAAAGGACGGGACAGGGGAGAGACGAGCAGTACTTC.

This clonotype has only a few counts. V gene TRBV5-1 combines with J gene TRBJ2-2; D remains ambiguous. Between the trimmed V and J ends, which lost 0 bases and 8 bases, there was a span of 5 bases. CDR1 and CDR2 (germline): SGHRS, YFSETQ. The CDR3 extends over 12 amino acids. This CDR3 reads CASSLAEGELFF. CDR3 in DNA: TGCGCCAGCAGCTTGGCGGAGGGGGAGCTGTTTTTT.

The chain couples TRBV10-3 to TRBJ2-1, with 9 bases aligning to TRBD2. V lost 6 bases to trimming and J lost 5 bases; unmatched junction nucleotides: 2. Germline V gene sequence: CDR1 ENHRY, CDR2 SYGVKD. There are 13 residues in the CDR3. CDR3: CAIRAGGNNEQFF. The CDR3 DNA reads as TGTGCCATCAGAGCGGGGGGCAACAATGAGCAGTTCTTC.

The chain joins TRBV4-3 to TRBJ2-7; 13 bases are shared with TRBD2. The CDR3 extends over 16 amino acids. CDR1 LGHNA and CDR2 YSLEER come from the germline V gene. The V and J ends lost 1 base and 2 bases, in that order; junction bases with no gene match: 2. CDR3 coding DNA: TGCGCCAGCAGCCAAGTACTAGCGGGAGGGCCCTACGAGCAGTACTTC. Encoded protein: CASSQVLAGGPYEQYF.

The genes are TRBV25-1 and TRBJ2-3; perhaps TRBD2 as D (6 bases). Per the germline V gene, CDR1 is MGHDK and CDR2 is SYGVNS. Trimming pared 8 bases from V and 0 bases from J, leaving 18 bases between. The CDR3 loop spans 16 amino acids. This CDR3 is CASGGTVQSSTDTQYF. CDR3 sequence (DNA): TGTGCCAGCGGAGGGACGGTTCAAAGTAGCACAGATACGCAGTATTTT.

The chain links TRBV7-9 to TRBJ2-1; 8 bases are shared with TRBD2. Germline CDR1 is SEHNR and CDR2 is FQNEAQ (reference sequence). The CDR3 is 14 amino acids. V lost 7 bases, J lost 9 bases, and 11 bases stayed unmatched. This CDR3 is CASTPGLGLSEQFF. CDR3 sequence (DNA): TGTGCCAGCACCCCGGGACTAGGACTAAGTGAGCAGTTCTTC.

The rearrangement uses TRBV2 and TRBJ2-3; D is possibly TRBD1 (6 bases). CDR1 is SNHLY and CDR2 is FYNNEI in the germline V gene. The germline V and J ends were trimmed by 6 bases and 4 bases, with 8 bases remaining between them. This CDR3 has 12 amino acids. CDR3 coding DNA: TGTGCCAGCAGACAGGGCCCAGATACGCAGTATTTT. It yields the protein CASRQGPDTQYF.

J is TRBJ2-5 and V is TRBV27; possible D gene TRBD2, 6 bases. The CDR3 is made up of 19 amino acids. Trimming pared 8 bases from V and 3 bases from J, leaving 31 bases between. The germline V gene encodes CDR1 MNHEY and CDR2 SMNVEV (reference sequence). The CDR3 loop is CASYPEGPVVQGGEETQYF. The CDR3 nucleotides are TGTGCCAGCTACCCCGAGGGCCCAGTTGTTCAGGGAGGAGAAGAGACCCAGTACTTC.

Written as DNA, the CDR3 is TGTGCCAGCAGTTCCTCTCTGATCCACATTTCACCCCTCCACTTT. Its translation: CASSSSLIHISPLHF. This chain connects TRBV27 to TRBJ1-6; D is ambiguous. Germline CDR1 and CDR2: MNHEY and SMNVEV (reference sequence). Trimming removed 4 bases from V and 9 bases from J, with 16 bases in between. The length of the CDR3 is 15 residues.